This T cell receptor beta chain was profiled in a study of T cells in Graves' hyperthyroidism and ophthalmopathy. Amplification yielded TCR beta CDR3 regions, with RNA transcripts as the source. Researchers ran a first-round RT-PCR on the TCR CDR3 using the HTBI primer set. TCRdb passed the multiplex PCR reads through MiXCR, listing each CDR3 protein once. The sample consists of around 350,000 distinct CDR3 sequences, about 18% of them appearing once. This CDR3 is 12 amino acids long. Germline CDR1 and CDR2: SGHTA and FQGNSA. V gave up 8 bases and J gave up 7 bases; unmatched junction bases: 6. This clonotype was picked up a small number of times.

The sequenced sample consisted of blood. J is TRBJ2-5 and V is TRBV7-2, with 8 bases identical to TRBD2. The sequence derives from a woman under 30 with Graves' hyperthyroidism. The CDR3 spells CASGTRGVTQYF. CDR3 sequence (DNA): TGTGCCAGCGGGACTAGGGGGGTGACCCAGTACTTC.